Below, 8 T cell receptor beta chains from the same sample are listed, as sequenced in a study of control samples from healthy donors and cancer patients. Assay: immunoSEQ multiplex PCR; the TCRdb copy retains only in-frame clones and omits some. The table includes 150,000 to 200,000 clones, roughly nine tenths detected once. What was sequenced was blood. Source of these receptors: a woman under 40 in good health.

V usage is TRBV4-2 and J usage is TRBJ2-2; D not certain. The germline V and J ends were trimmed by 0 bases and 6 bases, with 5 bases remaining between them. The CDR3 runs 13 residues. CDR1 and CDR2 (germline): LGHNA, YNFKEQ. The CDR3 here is CASSQDGSGELFF. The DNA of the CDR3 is TGTGCCAGCAGCCAAGATGGGTCCGGGGAGCTGTTTTTT.

CDR3 nucleotide sequence: TGTGCCAGCAGTGAAGATCCGACAGGGGGGAATCAGCCCCAGCATTTT. Translation gives CASSEDPTGGNQPQHF. The chain joins TRBV6-1 to TRBJ1-5, with 9 bases aligning to TRBD1. CDR3 size: 16 residues. Losses at the gene ends were 1 base for V and 4 bases for J; bases not matched to a gene: 5. Germline V gives CDR1 MNHNS, CDR2 SASEGT.

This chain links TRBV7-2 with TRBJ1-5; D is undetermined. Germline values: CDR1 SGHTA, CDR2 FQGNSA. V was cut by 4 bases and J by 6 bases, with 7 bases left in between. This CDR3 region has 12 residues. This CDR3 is CASSSRSQPQHF. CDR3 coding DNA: TGTGCCAGCAGCTCGCGGTCTCAGCCCCAGCATTTT. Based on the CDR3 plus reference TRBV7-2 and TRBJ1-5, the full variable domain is GAGVSQSPSNKVTEKGKDVELRCDPISGHTALYWYRQSLGQGLEFLIYFQGNSAPDKSGLPSDRFSAERTGGSVSTLTIQRTQQEDSAVYLCASSSRSQPQHFGDGTRLSIL.

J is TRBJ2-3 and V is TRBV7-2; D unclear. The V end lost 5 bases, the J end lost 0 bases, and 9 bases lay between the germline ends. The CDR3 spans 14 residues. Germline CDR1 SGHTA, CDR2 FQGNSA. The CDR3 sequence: CASSPPTSTDTQYF. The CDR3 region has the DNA TGTGCCAGCAGCCCACCAACTAGCACAGATACGCAGTATTTT.

The CDR3 loop reads CASRNNQPQHF. The CDR3 DNA is TGTGCCAGCAGGAACAATCAGCCCCAGCATTTT. The chain uses TRBV28 and TRBJ1-5; no clear D. The CDR3 is 11 residues long. Trimming removed 6 bases from V and 3 bases from J, with 3 bases in between. Germline lookup yields CDR1 MDHEN and CDR2 SYDVKM.

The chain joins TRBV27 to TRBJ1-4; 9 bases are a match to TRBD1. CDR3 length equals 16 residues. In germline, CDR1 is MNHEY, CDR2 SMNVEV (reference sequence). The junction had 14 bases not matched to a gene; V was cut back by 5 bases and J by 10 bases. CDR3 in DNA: TGTGCCAGCAGTAAGACCGGGACAGGGATTTCGGTAAAACTGTTTTTT. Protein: CASSKTGTGISVKLFF. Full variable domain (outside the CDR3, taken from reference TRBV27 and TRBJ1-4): EAQVTQNPRYLITVTGKKLTVTCSQNMNHEYMSWYRQDPGLGLRQIYYSMNVEVTDKGDVPEGYKVSRKEKRNFPLILESPSPNQTSLYFCASSKTGTGISVKLFFGSGTQLSVL.

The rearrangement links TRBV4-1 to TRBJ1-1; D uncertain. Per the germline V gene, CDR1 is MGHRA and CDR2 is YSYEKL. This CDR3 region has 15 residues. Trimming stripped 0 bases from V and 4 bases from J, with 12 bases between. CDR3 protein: CASSQDSGLGTEAFF. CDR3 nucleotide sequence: TGCGCCAGCAGCCAAGATTCAGGTCTTGGCACTGAAGCTTTCTTT.

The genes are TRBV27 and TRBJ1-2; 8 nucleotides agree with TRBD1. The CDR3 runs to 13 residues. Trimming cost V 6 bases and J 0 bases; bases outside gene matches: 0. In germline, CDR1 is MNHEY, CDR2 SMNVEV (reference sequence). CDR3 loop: CASRDRANYGYTF. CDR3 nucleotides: TGTGCCAGCAGGGACAGGGCTAACTATGGCTACACCTTC.